Each of the 23 T cell receptor beta chains below was sequenced from the same sample in a study of blood T cell repertoires in COVID-19. Measured with immunoSEQ multiplex PCR; TCRdb has only the in-frame clones, and not every one. The sample gives fewer than 300,000 clones, 82% of which show up once; roughly 3.1% is in the top ten. What was sequenced was peripheral blood. Every receptor here comes from a woman between 18 and 30 years old with acute or convalescent COVID-19.

This clone occurred once. This rearrangement joins TRBV10-1 to TRBJ1-2, with 9 positions matching TRBD1. Germline CDR1 reads WNHNN; CDR2 reads SYGVQD (reference sequence). The CDR3 covers 14 residues. The trim removed 5 bases at V and 2 bases at J, leaving 3 bases unmatched. For the CDR3, the DNA is TGCGCCAGCAGTAGGACAGGGGCGAACTATGGCTACACCTTC. Its protein is CASSRTGANYGYTF.

The CDR3 sequence: CASSFIPQLAKNIQYF. CDR3 DNA sequence: TGTGCCAGCAGTTTTATCCCTCAACTAGCCAAAAACATTCAGTACTTC. This chain uses TRBV27 with TRBJ2-4; D is uncertain. The germline CDR1 and CDR2 sequences are MNHEY and SMNVEV (reference sequence). The CDR3 totals 16 residues. Trimming stripped 3 bases from V and 0 bases from J, with 12 bases between.

This clone was observed a single time. V usage is TRBV11-2 and J usage is TRBJ2-7; 11 positions match TRBD2. V gave up 3 bases and J gave up 5 bases; unmatched junction bases: 3. Germline CDR1 is SGHAT and CDR2 is FQNNGV. This CDR3 spans 14 amino acids. The CDR3 nucleotides are TGTGCCAGCAGCTTGACTAGCGGGAAGCACGAGCAGTACTTC. Residues: CASSLTSGKHEQYF.

J is TRBJ1-4 and V is TRBV5-5; D ambiguous. Trimming left V 0 bases short and J 0 bases short, with 9 bases between. CDR3 length: 16 residues. Germline V gene sequence: CDR1 SGHKS, CDR2 YYEKEE (reference sequence). CDR3 in amino acids: CASSLVGGSTNEKLFF. DNA of the CDR3: TGTGCCAGCAGCTTGGTCGGAGGCTCAACTAATGAAAAACTGTTTTTT.

This rearrangement joins TRBV27 to TRBJ1-2, with D perhaps TRBD1 (5 bases). The germline V and J ends were trimmed by 0 bases and 7 bases, with 15 bases remaining between them. Germline values: CDR1 MNHEY, CDR2 SMNVEV (reference sequence). The CDR3 has 15 residues. This CDR3 is CASSLSRGLMRGYTF. Written as DNA, the CDR3 is TGTGCCAGCAGTTTATCGAGGGGACTGATGCGTGGCTACACCTTC.

This chain connects TRBV12-1 to TRBJ1-5; TRBD1 is the table's D call, not checked against the DNA. TRBV12-1 has pseudogene status. CDR3 length: 15 residues. The CDR3 loop is CASSSPGQPNQPQHF. The CDR3 nucleotides read TGTGCCAGCAGCTCGCCGGGACAGCCTAATCAGCCCCAGCATTTT.

The chain is built from TRBV5-1 and TRBJ1-1; D may be TRBD1 (5 bases). Germline V gene lookup returns CDR1 SGHRS and CDR2 YFSETQ. This CDR3 spans 15 amino acids. The V end was cut by 1 base, the J end by 0 bases, with 10 bases between. CDR3 loop: CASSLWGTVNTEAFF. The CDR3 region has the DNA TGCGCCAGCAGCTTGTGGGGCACCGTGAACACTGAAGCTTTCTTT. Filled out from reference TRBV5-1 and TRBJ1-1, the complete variable domain reads KAGVTQTPRYLIKTRGQQVTLSCSPISGHRSVSWYQQTPGQGLQFLFEYFSETQRNKGNFPGRFSGRQFSNSRSEMNVSTLELGDSALYLCASSLWGTVNTEAFFGQGTRLTVV.

V and J are TRBV9 and TRBJ2-2; weak D call: TRBD1 (6 bases). CDR3 length equals 15 residues. V dropped 0 bases and J dropped 4 bases, with 10 bases sitting between them. The germline gives CDR1 SGDLS, CDR2 YYNGEE. The CDR3 is CASSVDRVGTGELFF. The CDR3 DNA is TGTGCCAGCAGCGTAGACAGGGTGGGCACCGGGGAGCTGTTTTTT. Looking up the rest from reference TRBV9 and TRBJ2-2 gives the full variable domain: DSGVTQTPKHLITATGQRVTLRCSPRSGDLSVYWYQQSLDQGLQFLIQYYNGEERAKGNILERFSAQQFPDLHSELNLSSLELGDSALYFCASSVDRVGTGELFFGEGSRLTVL.

This clone was recorded a few times. The chain employs TRBV19 and TRBJ1-1, with D possibly TRBD1 on 5 matching bases. V was trimmed by 6 bases and J by 11 bases, leaving 16 bases between them. This CDR3 spans 12 amino acids. Germline V gene lookup returns CDR1 LNHDA and CDR2 SQIVND (reference sequence). The CDR3 DNA is TGTGCCAGTAGCCCCCGGGGGTTGGCCGCTTTCTTT. Translation: CASSPRGLAAFF.

This chain links TRBV19 with TRBJ2-7; D is ambiguous. This CDR3 is built from 17 residues. The V end was cut by 5 bases, the J end by 4 bases, with 24 bases between. Germline V gives CDR1 LNHDA, CDR2 SQIVND (reference sequence). Here the CDR3 DNA reads TGTGCCAGTAGTCTCGTCGGTTTGGGCAGCAACTCGTACGAGCAGTACTTC. This encodes CASSLVGLGSNSYEQYF.

The J gene is TRBJ2-5, the V gene TRBV5-5; 9 bases align to TRBD2. Germline assignment: CDR1 SGHKS and CDR2 YYEKEE (reference sequence). The CDR3 has 16 amino acids. After removal of 0 bases from V and 1 base from J, the junction contained 4 bases not matched to a gene. This CDR3 is CASSLVLAGLQETQYF. The CDR3 bases are TGTGCCAGCAGCTTGGTCCTAGCGGGGCTCCAAGAGACCCAGTACTTC.

V and J are TRBV5-4 and TRBJ1-2; D gene unclear. In germline, CDR1 is SGHNT, CDR2 YYREEE (reference sequence). Trimming took off 4 bases at V and 2 bases at J, with 9 bases between the two ends. The CDR3 has 13 residues. The DNA for the CDR3 is TGTGCCAGCAGCCTGGGGAGAAACTATGGCTACACCTTC. Protein: CASSLGRNYGYTF.

The CDR3 sequence: CASRRQENNEQFF. The CDR3, as DNA: TGTGCCAGCAGAAGGCAGGAAAACAATGAGCAGTTCTTC. The chain combines TRBV6-6 with TRBJ2-1; D uncertain. Trimming took 6 bases from V and 5 from J, leaving 11 bases between them. The CDR3 runs to 13 residues. Germline CDR1 reads MNHNY; CDR2 reads SVGAGI (reference sequence).

The V call is TRBV18, the J call TRBJ1-4; D is perhaps TRBD1 (5 bases). Germline assignment: CDR1 KGHSH and CDR2 LQKENI. The V and J ends lost 4 bases and 8 bases respectively, with 11 bases between them. The CDR3 has 13 amino acids. The CDR3 sequence: CASSRASGEKLFF. The CDR3, as DNA: TGTGCCAGCTCACGTGCCTCAGGGGAAAAACTGTTTTTT.

This sequence joins TRBV5-3 and TRBJ2-7, with 9 bases fitting TRBD2. TRBV5-3 is assigned to the ORF class and has an uncertain function. The CDR3 has 18 residues. Losses at the gene ends were 6 bases for V and 3 bases for J; bases not matched to a gene: 19. As DNA, the CDR3 is TGTGCCAGAACCGAACTCCGGGAGACTAGCGGAGGCAGCTACGAGCAGTACTTC. As protein: CARTELRETSGGSYEQYF.

The chain is built from TRBV2 and TRBJ2-7; D ambiguous. V was trimmed by 2 bases and J by 2 bases, leaving 7 bases between them. The CDR3 is made up of 13 amino acids. Germline CDR1 is SNHLY and CDR2 is FYNNEI. In DNA, the CDR3 is TGTGCCAGCAGTGAATCACAGACCTACGAGCAGTACTTC. Protein: CASSESQTYEQYF.

This sequence joins TRBV11-1 and TRBJ2-7, with 13 bases fitting TRBD2. The CDR3 contains 15 residues. CDR1 is SGHAT and CDR2 is FQDESV in the germline V gene (reference sequence). J was trimmed by 4 bases and V by 2 bases; bases with no gene match: 2. The CDR3 DNA sequence: TGTGCCAGCAGCTTACCGGGACTAGCGGGATACGAGCAGTACTTC. Its translation is CASSLPGLAGYEQYF.

This chain joins TRBV19 and TRBJ2-1; 11 bases map to TRBD2. The CDR3 totals 15 residues. Trimming removed 7 bases from V and 1 base from J; junction bases left unmatched: 3. In germline, CDR1 is LNHDA, CDR2 SQIVND (reference sequence). CDR3 coding DNA: TGTGCCAGTATTACTAGCGGGAGTTCCTACAATGAGCAGTTCTTC. This encodes CASITSGSSYNEQFF.

The chain joins TRBV11-2 to TRBJ2-7, with TRBD2 as a possible D gene (6 bases). The CDR3 is made up of 13 amino acids. Germline loops: CDR1 SGHAT, CDR2 FQNNGV. V lost 3 bases, J lost 7 bases, and 13 bases lay in between. CDR3 in DNA: TGTGCCAGCAGCTTTACCGTAGCGGCGGAGCAGTACTTC. This sequence encodes CASSFTVAAEQYF.

This rearrangement joins TRBV27 to TRBJ2-7; D remains unclear. In germline, CDR1 is MNHEY, CDR2 SMNVEV (reference sequence). The CDR3 has 15 residues. V was trimmed by 3 bases and J by 3 bases, leaving 15 bases between them. The CDR3 loop is CASSFKPMFLYEQYF. As DNA, the CDR3 is TGTGCCAGCAGTTTTAAGCCCATGTTCCTCTACGAGCAGTACTTC.

The chain employs TRBV28 and TRBJ1-5, with D uncertain. Looked up from germline, CDR1 is MDHEN and CDR2 is SYDVKM. This CDR3 contains 15 residues. V lost 5 bases and J lost 1, with 12 bases in between. The CDR3 protein is CASSPGWLSNQPQHF. CDR3 in DNA: TGTGCCAGCAGTCCGGGTTGGTTAAGCAATCAGCCCCAGCATTTT. Full variable domain (missing parts from reference TRBV28 and TRBJ1-5): DVKVTQSSRYLVKRTGEKVFLECVQDMDHENMFWYRQDPGLGLRLIYFSYDVKMKEKGDIPEGYSVSREKKERFSLILESASTNQTSMYLCASSPGWLSNQPQHFGDGTRLSIL.

The J gene is TRBJ1-2, the V gene TRBV10-2; D gene ambiguous. This CDR3 has 15 residues. Deletions cut 2 bases from V and 4 bases from J, with 14 bases between. Germline CDR1 and CDR2: WSHSY and SAAADI. Here the CDR3 reads CASSETDGTPYGYTF. In nucleotides, the CDR3 is TGCGCCAGCAGTGAGACAGACGGCACCCCCTATGGCTACACCTTC.

V is TRBV27 and J is TRBJ1-4; the match to TRBD1 covers 9 bases. J was trimmed by 11 bases and V by 5 bases; bases with no gene match: 15. CDR1 and CDR2 from the germline V gene are MNHEY and SMNVEV (reference sequence). The CDR3 has 16 amino acids. In nucleotides, the CDR3 is TGTGCCAGCAGTAGCACCGGACAGGGGAGAATGGAGAAACTGTTTTTT. It translates to CASSSTGQGRMEKLFF.